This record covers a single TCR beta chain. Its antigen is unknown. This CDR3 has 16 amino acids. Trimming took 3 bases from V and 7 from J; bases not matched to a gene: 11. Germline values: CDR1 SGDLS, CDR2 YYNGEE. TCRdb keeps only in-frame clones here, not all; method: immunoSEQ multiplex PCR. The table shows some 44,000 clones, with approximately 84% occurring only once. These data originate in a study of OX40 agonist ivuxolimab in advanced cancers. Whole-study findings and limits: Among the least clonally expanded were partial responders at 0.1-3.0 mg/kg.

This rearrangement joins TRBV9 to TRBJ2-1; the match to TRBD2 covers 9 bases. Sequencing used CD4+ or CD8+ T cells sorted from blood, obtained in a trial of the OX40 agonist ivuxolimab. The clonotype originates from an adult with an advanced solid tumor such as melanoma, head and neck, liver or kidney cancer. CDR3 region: CASSAGTSRYNNEQFF. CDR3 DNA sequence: TGTGCCAGCAGCGCCGGGACTAGCAGATATAATAATGAGCAGTTCTTC.